The 7 T cell receptor beta chains reported below all come from one sample, sequenced in a study of T cells in narcolepsy. This table comes from immunoSEQ multiplex PCR, and its TCRdb copy is limited to in-frame clones, with some not included. The sample contains fewer than 35,000 clones, 83% of which appear only once. The sample was CD45RA- memory CD4+ T cells from PBMCs. These receptors originate from a human donor with narcolepsy.

This chain links TRBV18 with TRBJ2-4; 16 bases agree with TRBD2. The CDR3 runs 16 residues. Per germline, CDR1 KGHSH and CDR2 LQKENI. V lost 5 bases and J lost 8; bases outside the gene matches: 6. The CDR3 here is CASSTGLAGGSDIQYF. CDR3 sequence (DNA): TGTGCCAGCTCAACGGGACTAGCGGGGGGGTCAGACATTCAGTACTTC. The whole variable domain, filled in from reference TRBV18 and TRBJ2-4, reads NAGVMQNPRHLVRRRGQEARLRCSPMKGHSHVYWYRQLPEEGLKFMVYLQKENIIDESGMPKERFSAEFPKEGPSILRIQQVVRGDSAAYFCASSTGLAGGSDIQYFGAGTRLSVL.

This chain joins TRBV7-2 and TRBJ2-1, with D tentatively TRBD2 (6 bases). The germline V and J ends were trimmed by 1 base and 0 bases, with 10 bases remaining between them. CDR1 and CDR2 from the germline V gene are SGHTA and FQGNSA. The CDR3 runs 16 residues. CDR3 in amino acids: CASSLGRGNSYNEQFF. Here the CDR3 DNA reads TGTGCCAGCAGCTTAGGACGGGGGAACTCCTACAATGAGCAGTTCTTC.

The chain combines TRBV7-3 with TRBJ2-5; D is possibly TRBD2 (6 bases). Trimming shortened V by 3 bases and J by 5 bases, and 13 bases separated the two germline ends. CDR3 length equals 14 residues. Germline loops: CDR1 SGHTA, CDR2 FQGTGA. CDR3 in amino acids: CASSFQAGRETQYF. The CDR3 bases are TGTGCCAGCAGCTTTCAGGCGGGGAGGGAGACCCAGTACTTC.

The chain has TRBV5-1 and TRBJ1-2; D not resolved. This CDR3 contains 15 residues. Trimming cost V 3 bases and J 6 bases, with 18 bases left between them. Germline CDR1 SGHRS, CDR2 YFSETQ. In DNA form, the CDR3 reads TGCGCCAGCAGCTACTCGGGCGGGTCTGGGGATGGCTACACCTTC. Amino acid sequence: CASSYSGGSGDGYTF.

V is TRBV7-3 and J is TRBJ1-1; maybe TRBD1 (6 bases). CDR1 is SGHTA and CDR2 is FQGTGA in the germline V gene. The CDR3 loop spans 14 amino acids. Trimming pared 2 bases from V and 3 bases from J, leaving 10 bases between. The CDR3 bases are TGTGCCAGCAGCTTAGGGGGGCTACACACTGAAGCTTTCTTT. Protein product: CASSLGGLHTEAFF.

This chain connects TRBV18 to TRBJ1-3, with D unresolved. Trimming took off 3 bases at V and 0 bases at J, with 9 bases between the two ends. Germline V gene lookup returns CDR1 KGHSH and CDR2 LQKENI. The CDR3 extends over 15 amino acids. DNA of the CDR3: TGTGCCAGCTCACCGTCGCCGCTCTCTGGAAACACCATATATTTT. Translation gives CASSPSPLSGNTIYF.

V is TRBV7-2 and J is TRBJ2-2, with 7 bases fitting TRBD2. Germline loops: CDR1 SGHTA, CDR2 FQGNSA. V lost 8 bases and J lost 3; bases outside the gene matches: 3. This CDR3 spans 13 amino acids. CDR3 sequence: CASRGEYTGELFF. CDR3 bases: TGTGCCAGCCGGGGGGAATACACCGGGGAGCTGTTTTTT.